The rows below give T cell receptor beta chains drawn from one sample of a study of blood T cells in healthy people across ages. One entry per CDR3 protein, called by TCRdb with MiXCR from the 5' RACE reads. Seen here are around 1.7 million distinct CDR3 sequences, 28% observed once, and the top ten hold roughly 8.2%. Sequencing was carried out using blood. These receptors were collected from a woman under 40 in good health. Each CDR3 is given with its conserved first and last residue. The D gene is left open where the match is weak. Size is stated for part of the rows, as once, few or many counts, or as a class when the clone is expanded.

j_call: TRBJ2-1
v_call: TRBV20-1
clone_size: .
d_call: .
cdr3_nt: TGCAGTGTCCCCACCGTCCCGACTAGTAATATTAGGGATGAGCAGTTCTTC
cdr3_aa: CSVPTVPTSNIRDEQFF

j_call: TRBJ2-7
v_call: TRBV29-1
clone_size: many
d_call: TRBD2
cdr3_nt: TGCAGCGTTGATTGGGCTAGCGGGCTTGACTACGAGCAGTACTTC
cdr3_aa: CSVDWASGLDYEQYF

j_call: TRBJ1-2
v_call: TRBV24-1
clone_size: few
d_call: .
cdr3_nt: TGTGCCACCACCATGATTATCGGGGTGGATATCGGCTACACCTTC
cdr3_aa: CATTMIIGVDIGYTF

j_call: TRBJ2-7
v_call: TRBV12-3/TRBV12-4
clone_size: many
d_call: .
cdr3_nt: TGTGCCAGCAGTCCGGGACGCCTCTACGAGCAGTACTTC
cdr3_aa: CASSPGRLYEQYF

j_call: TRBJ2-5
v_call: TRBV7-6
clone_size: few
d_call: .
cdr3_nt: TGTGCCAGCAGCTCAATGGAAGAGACCCAGTACTTC
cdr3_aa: CASSSMEETQYF

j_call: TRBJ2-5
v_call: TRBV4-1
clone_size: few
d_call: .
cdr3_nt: TGCGCCAGCAGCCAAGAACGAGGGGAAGGAGAGACCCAGTACTTC
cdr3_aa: CASSQERGEGETQYF

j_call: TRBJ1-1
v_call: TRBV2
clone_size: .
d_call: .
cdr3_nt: TGTGCCAGCAGTGAAGGGGCAGGGGCTGAAGCTTTCTTT
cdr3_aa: CASSEGAGAEAFF

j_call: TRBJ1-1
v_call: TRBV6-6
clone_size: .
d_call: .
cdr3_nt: TGTGCCAGCCGTTCCCAGGACGGGAACACTGAAGCTTTCTTT
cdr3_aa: CASRSQDGNTEAFF

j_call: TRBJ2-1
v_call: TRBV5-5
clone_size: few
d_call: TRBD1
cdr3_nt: TGTGCCAGCAGCGGCTATGGAGACAGGGGGGGGTGTTATGAGCAGTTCTTC
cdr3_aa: CASSGYGDRGGCYEQFF

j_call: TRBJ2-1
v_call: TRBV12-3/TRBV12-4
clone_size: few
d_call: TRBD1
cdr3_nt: TGTTCCAGCATCTCCTTTCGACAGGGGCGGGAGCAGTTCTTC
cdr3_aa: CSSISFRQGREQFF

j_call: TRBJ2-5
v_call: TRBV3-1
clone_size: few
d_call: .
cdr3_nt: TGTGCCAGCAGCCAAGATTTCACACGGGAGACCCAGTACTTC
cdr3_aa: CASSQDFTRETQYF

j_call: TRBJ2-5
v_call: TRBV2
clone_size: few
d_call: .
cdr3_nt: TGTGCCAGCATGACATCGTCCCCAGAGACCCAGTACTTC
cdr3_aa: CASMTSSPETQYF

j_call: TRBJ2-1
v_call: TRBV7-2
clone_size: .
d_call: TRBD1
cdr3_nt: TGTGCCAGCAGCTTAAGCCTATACACCGGGACAGGGATAGCTGAGCAGTTCTTC
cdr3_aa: CASSLSLYTGTGIAEQFF